The 20 T cell receptor beta chains below were found in one sample sequenced in a study of technical replicates of blood from several donors. TCRdb's copy holds only in-frame clones and misses some; the assay was immunoSEQ multiplex PCR. Counted here are under 85,000 clones, 94% occurring once; the ten biggest clones make up roughly 0.26%. The sequenced material came from T cells isolated from PBMCs. These TCRs come from a human donor in good health.

This rearrangement joins TRBV30 to TRBJ2-7; 7 positions match TRBD2. The CDR3 covers 14 residues. After removal of 4 bases from V and 0 bases from J, the junction contained 6 bases not matched to a gene. Looked up from germline, CDR1 is GTSNPN and CDR2 is SVGIG (reference sequence). CDR3 sequence: CAWMRAGPSYEQYF. As DNA, the CDR3 is TGTGCCTGGATGAGAGCGGGGCCCTCCTACGAGCAGTACTTC.

V is TRBV28 and J is TRBJ2-7, with D maybe TRBD2 (5 bases). CDR1 is MDHEN and CDR2 is SYDVKM in the germline V gene. V lost 2 bases and J 0 bases, leaving 11 bases between the germline ends. The CDR3 runs to 15 residues. In nucleotides, the CDR3 is TGTGCCAGCAGTTTAGAGGGCCGGAGCTCCTACGAGCAGTACTTC. Its translation: CASSLEGRSSYEQYF.

The rearrangement uses TRBV5-1 and TRBJ1-2, with D possibly TRBD1 on 5 matching bases. Trimming shortened V by 0 bases and J by 8 bases, and 11 bases separated the two germline ends. CDR3 size: 13 residues. The V gene's germline CDR1 is SGHRS and CDR2 YFSETQ. The CDR3 bases are TGCGCCAGCAGCTTGGAAGGGGTGGGCGGCTACACCTTC. Its translation is CASSLEGVGGYTF. Complete variable domain (other parts from reference TRBV5-1 and TRBJ1-2): KAGVTQTPRYLIKTRGQQVTLSCSPISGHRSVSWYQQTPGQGLQFLFEYFSETQRNKGNFPGRFSGRQFSNSRSEMNVSTLELGDSALYLCASSLEGVGGYTFGSGTRLTVV.

This chain uses TRBV28 with TRBJ1-4; D possibly corresponds to TRBD1 (6 bases). V shed 6 bases and J shed 0 bases, with 17 bases lying between them. This CDR3 region has 17 residues. Germline CDR1 is MDHEN and CDR2 is SYDVKM. The CDR3 sequence is CASSRRGGATTNEKLFF. The CDR3 DNA sequence: TGTGCCAGCAGCCGACGTGGGGGGGCGACAACTAATGAAAAACTGTTTTTT.

This rearrangement joins TRBV19 to TRBJ1-1; D ambiguous. The ends were cut back, 11 bases at V and 0 bases at J, with 10 bases in the middle. The CDR3 sequence is 12 residues long. Germline loops: CDR1 LNHDA, CDR2 SQIVND (reference sequence). The CDR3 DNA reads as TGTGCCTCCTGCGGGCTGAACACTGAAGCTTTCTTT. Protein: CASCGLNTEAFF.

The chain links TRBV28 to TRBJ1-1; D is unclear. The ends were cut back, 8 bases at V and 0 bases at J, with 13 bases in the middle. The CDR3 runs to 14 residues. Germline V gene data show CDR1 as MDHEN and CDR2 as SYDVKM. CDR3 residues: CASGGSLMNTEAFF. DNA of the CDR3: TGTGCCAGCGGAGGGTCCCTAATGAACACTGAAGCTTTCTTT.

The rearrangement uses TRBV4-1 and TRBJ2-1; D is possibly TRBD1 (6 bases). Germline CDR1 and CDR2: MGHRA and YSYEKL. V lost 0 bases to trimming and J lost 0 bases, with 12 bases between them. The CDR3 extends over 17 amino acids. CDR3 region: CASSQDDRRNSYNEQFF. CDR3 nucleotides: TGCGCCAGCAGCCAAGATGACAGGCGCAACTCCTACAATGAGCAGTTCTTC.

The chain couples TRBV27 to TRBJ2-7; 7 nucleotides match TRBD1. Germline V gene lookup returns CDR1 MNHEY and CDR2 SMNVEV (reference sequence). Trimming took 5 bases from V and 0 from J; bases not matched to a gene: 13. CDR3 length: 17 amino acids. CDR3 DNA: TGTGCCAGCAGTCCTGGGGATTGGGCAGGGGGCTCCTACGAGCAGTACTTC. Amino acid sequence: CASSPGDWAGGSYEQYF.

The chain recombines TRBV28 with TRBJ2-1; D is possibly TRBD1 (5 bases). Trimming pared 3 bases from V and 2 bases from J, leaving 17 bases between. Per the germline V gene, CDR1 is MDHEN and CDR2 is SYDVKM. This CDR3 has 17 amino acids. The CDR3: CASSFYWGERTYNEQFF. The CDR3 region has the DNA TGTGCCAGCAGTTTTTATTGGGGCGAACGTACCTACAATGAGCAGTTCTTC.

This clone appeared once. The genes are TRBV15 and TRBJ2-1, with 8 nucleotides matching TRBD1. The length of the CDR3 is 15 residues. In germline, CDR1 is LNHNV, CDR2 YYDKDF (reference sequence). The J segment lost 7 bases and the V segment lost 3 bases, leaving 8 bases of the junction unmatched. The DNA of the CDR3 is TGTGCCACCAGCAGGGAGGACAGGGATGGGAATGAGCAGTTCTTC. Its translation is CATSREDRDGNEQFF. The full variable domain, with the rest looked up from reference TRBV15 and TRBJ2-1, is DAMVIQNPRYQVTQFGKPVTLSCSQTLNHNVMYWYQQKSSQAPKLLFHYYDKDFNNEADTPDNFQSRRPNTSFCFLDIRSPGLGDTAMYLCATSREDRDGNEQFFGPGTRLTVL.

This clone occurred once. The V call is TRBV10-2, the J call TRBJ2-1, with 15 positions matching TRBD2. Losses at the gene ends were 2 bases for V and 7 bases for J; bases not matched to a gene: 6. Looked up from germline, CDR1 is WSHSY and CDR2 is SAAADI. The CDR3 is made up of 17 amino acids. Here the CDR3 reads CASSETRGTSGRNEQFF. CDR3 coding DNA: TGCGCCAGCAGTGAGACGCGGGGGACTAGCGGGAGGAATGAGCAGTTCTTC.

The chain combines TRBV4-1 with TRBJ2-1, with D tentatively TRBD1 (6 bases). CDR1 is MGHRA and CDR2 is YSYEKL in the germline V gene. This CDR3 has 15 amino acids. With 5 bases removed from V and 7 bases from J, the gap between germline ends came to 18 bases. For the CDR3, the DNA is TGCGCCAGCAGCTCGACCCTTCAACAGGGAAATGAGCAGTTCTTC. Its protein is CASSSTLQQGNEQFF.

The V call is TRBV11-3, the J call TRBJ2-1, with D maybe TRBD2 (7 bases). V was clipped by 0 bases and J by 6 bases, with 15 bases between them. The CDR3 contains 16 residues. Per the germline V gene, CDR1 is SGHNT and CDR2 is YENEEA. The CDR3 DNA follows: TGTGCCAGCAGCTTAGACGTCGGGGGGCTTGGCAATGAGCAGTTCTTC. It encodes CASSLDVGGLGNEQFF.

V is TRBV25-1 and J is TRBJ2-2; the match to TRBD1 covers 9 bases. Germline loops: CDR1 MGHDK, CDR2 SYGVNS. V shed 8 bases and J 4 bases; nucleotides not matched to a gene: 11. The CDR3 has 16 amino acids. The DNA for the CDR3 is TGTGCCAGCGGCTTAGCCGGGACAGGGATCACCGGGGAGCTGTTTTTT. Translating it yields CASGLAGTGITGELFF.

J is TRBJ2-7 and V is TRBV28; D gene unclear. The CDR3 loop spans 13 amino acids. Germline V CDR1 and CDR2: MDHEN, SYDVKM. V shed 2 bases and J shed 4 bases, with 9 bases lying between them. In DNA form, the CDR3 reads TGTGCCAGCAGTTTAGGCCCACCTTACGAGCAGTACTTC. Translating gives CASSLGPPYEQYF.

The chain couples TRBV7-6 to TRBJ2-1, with TRBD2 as a possible D gene (7 bases). Germline loops: CDR1 SGHVS, CDR2 FNYEAQ. The CDR3 covers 18 residues. V was shortened by 5 bases and J by 0 bases, with 20 bases between the two germline ends. The chain's CDR3 is CASSPGVASGSSYNEQFF. As DNA, the CDR3 is TGTGCCAGCAGCCCAGGGGTGGCTAGCGGCAGCTCCTACAATGAGCAGTTCTTC.

The V call is TRBV27, the J call TRBJ1-3; perhaps TRBD1 as D (5 bases). With 3 bases removed from V and 9 bases from J, the gap between germline ends came to 24 bases. Germline CDR1 MNHEY, CDR2 SMNVEV (reference sequence). The CDR3 totals 17 residues. The CDR3 DNA follows: TGTGCCAGCAGTTTTATCCCCCCGGGACCCCGGAGGGGCACCATATATTTT. Translating it yields CASSFIPPGPRRGTIYF.

The genes are TRBV5-6 and TRBJ2-7; tentatively, D is TRBD1 (6 bases). The CDR3 contains 12 residues. CDR1 and CDR2 (germline): SGHDT, YYEEEE. Trimming shortened V by 4 bases and J by 2 bases, and 7 bases separated the two germline ends. The CDR3, as DNA: TGTGCCAGCAGCGGACAGCCCTACGAGCAGTACTTC. Its translation is CASSGQPYEQYF.

V usage is TRBV9 and J usage is TRBJ2-7; 8 bases are shared with TRBD1. This CDR3 comprises 18 residues. Germline CDR1 is SGDLS and CDR2 is YYNGEE. V trimming: 1 base; J trimming: 2 bases; junction bases outside the gene matches: 14. CDR3 protein: CASSVRYLRGLSTYEQYF. The DNA for the CDR3 is TGTGCCAGCAGCGTAAGATACCTCAGGGGGCTGTCTACCTACGAGCAGTACTTC.

The CDR3 sequence: CASSGRSGQETQYF. The CDR3 region has the DNA TGTGCCAGCAGTGGCCGTTCGGGCCAAGAGACCCAGTACTTC. The chain employs TRBV2 and TRBJ2-5; no clear D gene. This CDR3 contains 14 residues. Deletions cut 4 bases from V and 1 base from J, with 10 bases between. Germline CDR1 SNHLY, CDR2 FYNNEI.